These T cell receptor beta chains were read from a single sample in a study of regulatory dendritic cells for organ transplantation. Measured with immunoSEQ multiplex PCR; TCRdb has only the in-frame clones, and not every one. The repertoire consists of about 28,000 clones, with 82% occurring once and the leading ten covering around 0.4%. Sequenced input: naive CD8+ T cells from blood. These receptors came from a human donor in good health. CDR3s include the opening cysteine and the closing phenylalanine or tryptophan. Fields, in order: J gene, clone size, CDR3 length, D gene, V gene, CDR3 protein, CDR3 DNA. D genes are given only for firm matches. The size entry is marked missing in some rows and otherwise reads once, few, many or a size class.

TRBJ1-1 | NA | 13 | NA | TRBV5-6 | CASSMGQNTEAFF | TGTGCCAGCAGCATGGGACAGAACACTGAAGCTTTCTTT
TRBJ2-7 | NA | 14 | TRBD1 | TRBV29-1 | CSVLGTGVSYEQYF | TGCAGCGTCCTGGGGACAGGGGTCTCCTACGAGCAGTACTTC
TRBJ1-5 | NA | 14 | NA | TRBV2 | CASSHSGLNQPQHF | TGTGCCAGCAGCCACTCAGGGCTGAATCAGCCCCAGCATTTT
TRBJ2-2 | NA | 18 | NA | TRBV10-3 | CAISEHTTDDRNTGELFF | TGTGCCATCAGTGAACACACGACAGACGACAGGAACACCGGGGAGCTGTTTTTT
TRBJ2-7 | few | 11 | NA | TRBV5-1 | CASSLNREQYF | TGCGCCAGCAGCCTAAACAGGGAGCAGTACTTC
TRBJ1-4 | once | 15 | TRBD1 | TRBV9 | CASSPEGQDNEKLFF | TGTGCCAGCAGCCCCGAAGGACAGGATAATGAAAAACTGTTTTTT
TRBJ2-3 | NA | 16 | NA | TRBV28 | CASSLYPGRGTDTQYF | TGTGCCAGCAGTTTATACCCCGGCCGGGGCACAGATACGCAGTATTTT
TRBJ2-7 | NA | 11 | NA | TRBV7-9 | CASGSGGEQYF | TGTGCCAGCGGGTCCGGAGGCGAGCAGTACTTC
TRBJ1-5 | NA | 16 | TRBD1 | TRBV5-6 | CASSSSTGADFQPQHF | TGTGCCAGCAGCTCGTCTACAGGGGCGGATTTTCAGCCCCAGCATTTT
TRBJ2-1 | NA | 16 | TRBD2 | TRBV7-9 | CASSSPLAGAYNEQFF | TGTGCCAGCAGCTCCCCACTAGCGGGGGCCTACAATGAGCAGTTCTTC
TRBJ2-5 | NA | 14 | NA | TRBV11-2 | CASSPGLRLETQYF | TGTGCCAGCAGTCCGGGACTTAGATTGGAGACCCAGTACTTC
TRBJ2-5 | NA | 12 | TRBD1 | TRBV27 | CASRTGIETQYF | TGTGCCAGCCGGACAGGGATAGAGACCCAGTACTTC
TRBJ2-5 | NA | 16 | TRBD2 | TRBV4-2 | CASNQERRGGYETQYF | TGTGCCAGCAACCAAGAAAGGCGGGGGGGGTACGAGACCCAGTACTTC
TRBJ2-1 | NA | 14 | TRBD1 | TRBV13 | CASSLRQGAGEQFF | TGTGCCAGCAGCTTACGGCAGGGGGCAGGGGAGCAGTTCTTC
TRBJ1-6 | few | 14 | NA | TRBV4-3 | CASSQETEGSPLHF | TGCGCCAGCAGCCAAGAGACAGAAGGATCACCCCTCCACTTT
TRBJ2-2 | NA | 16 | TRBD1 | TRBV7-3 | CASSLMGTGGPGELFF | TGTGCCAGCAGCTTAATGGGGACAGGGGGTCCCGGGGAGCTGTTTTTT
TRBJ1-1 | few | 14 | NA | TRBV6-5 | CASSYSETSTGAFF | TGTGCCAGCAGTTACTCTGAGACATCGACCGGAGCTTTCTTT
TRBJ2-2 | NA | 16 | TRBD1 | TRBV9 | CASSATGGGGTGELFF | TGTGCCAGCAGCGCGACAGGGGGCGGGGGCACCGGGGAGCTGTTTTTT
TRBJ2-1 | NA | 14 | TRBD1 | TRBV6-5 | CASSPTGGYNEQFF | TGTGCCAGCAGCCCGACAGGGGGCTACAATGAGCAGTTCTTC
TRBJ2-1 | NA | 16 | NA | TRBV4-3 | CASSKELGGSLNEQFF | TGCGCCAGCAGTAAGGAACTGGGGGGTTCTCTCAATGAGCAGTTCTTC
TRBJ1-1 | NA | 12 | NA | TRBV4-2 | CASSQEGSEAFF | TGTGCCAGCAGCCAAGAAGGGAGTGAAGCTTTCTTT
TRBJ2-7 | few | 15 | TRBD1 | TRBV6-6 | CASSLSRGSSYEQYF | TGTGCCAGCAGTCTAAGCAGGGGGAGCTCCTACGAGCAGTACTTC
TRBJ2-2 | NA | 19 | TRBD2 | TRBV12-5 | CASGLVLSAERGDTGELFF | TGTGCTAGTGGTTTGGTACTTTCGGCGGAGCGGGGTGATACCGGGGAGCTGTTTTTT
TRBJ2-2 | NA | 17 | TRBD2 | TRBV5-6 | CASSSPGLAGKDGELFF | TGTGCCAGCAGCTCCCCCGGACTAGCGGGGAAAGACGGGGAGCTGTTTTTT
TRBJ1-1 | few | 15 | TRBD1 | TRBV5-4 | CASSPHTGTGPEAFF | TGTGCCAGCAGTCCTCACACCGGGACAGGGCCGGAAGCTTTCTTT
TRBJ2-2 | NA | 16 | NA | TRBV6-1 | CASSELVETNTGELFF | TGTGCCAGCAGTGAATTAGTCGAGACGAACACCGGGGAGCTGTTTTTT
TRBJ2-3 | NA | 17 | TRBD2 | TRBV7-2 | CASSSGLAGAYTDTQYF | TGTGCCAGCAGCTCGGGACTAGCGGGGGCCTACACAGATACGCAGTATTTT
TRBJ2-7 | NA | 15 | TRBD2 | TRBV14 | CASSQVAGSSYEQYF | TGTGCCAGCAGCCAAGTAGCGGGGAGTTCCTACGAGCAGTACTTC
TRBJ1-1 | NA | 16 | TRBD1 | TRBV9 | CASSVGQAGRGTEAFF | TGTGCCAGCAGCGTGGGACAGGCGGGGCGAGGCACTGAAGCTTTCTTT
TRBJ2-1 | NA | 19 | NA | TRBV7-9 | CASSSRPKGARRGGHEQFF | TGTGCCAGCAGCTCCCGCCCGAAGGGTGCTAGGAGGGGGGGCCACGAGCAGTTCTTC
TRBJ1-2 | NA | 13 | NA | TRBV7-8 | CASSYGQFDGYTF | TGTGCCAGCAGCTACGGACAGTTTGATGGCTACACCTTC
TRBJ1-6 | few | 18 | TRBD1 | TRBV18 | CASSDGQGLSSYNSPLHF | TGTGCCAGCTCGGATGGACAGGGCCTGAGCTCCTATAATTCACCCCTCCACTTT
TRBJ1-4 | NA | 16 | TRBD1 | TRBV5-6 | CASSFWTGNPNEKLFF | TGTGCCAGCAGCTTCTGGACAGGGAACCCTAATGAAAAACTGTTTTTT
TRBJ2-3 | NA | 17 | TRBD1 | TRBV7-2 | CASSLDTGTASTDTQYF | TGTGCCAGCAGCTTAGACACCGGGACAGCCTCCACAGATACGCAGTATTTT
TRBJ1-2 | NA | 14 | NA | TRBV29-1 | CSVATGTTNYGYTF | TGCAGCGTCGCCACAGGAACTACGAACTATGGCTACACCTTC
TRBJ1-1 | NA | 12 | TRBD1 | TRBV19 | CASRDSGTEAFF | TGTGCCAGCCGGGACAGCGGCACTGAAGCTTTCTTT
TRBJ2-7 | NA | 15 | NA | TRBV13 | CASSLRGQGSDEQYF | TGTGCCAGCAGCTTAAGGGGACAAGGGTCAGACGAGCAGTACTTC
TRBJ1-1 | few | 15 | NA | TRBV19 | CASSIGEWGNTEAFF | TGTGCCAGTAGTATTGGGGAGTGGGGGAACACTGAAGCTTTCTTT
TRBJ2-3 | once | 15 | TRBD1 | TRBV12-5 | CASGVGQGRTDTQYF | TGTGCTAGTGGTGTGGGACAGGGTAGGACAGATACGCAGTATTTT
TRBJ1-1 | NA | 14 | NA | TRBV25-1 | CASSDEFMNTEAFF | TGTGCCAGCAGTGATGAGTTCATGAACACTGAAGCTTTCTTT
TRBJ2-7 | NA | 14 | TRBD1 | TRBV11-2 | CASSQNRGVYEQYF | TGTGCCAGCAGCCAGAACAGGGGTGTCTACGAGCAGTACTTC